This T cell receptor beta chain was sequenced in a study of blood T cell repertoires in COVID-19. About the study: Acute and convalescent COVID-19 specimens originated in the United States, Italy and Spain. Sources were T cells, B-cell-depleted T cells, or PBMCs; the material itself was cDNA or gDNA.

Produced via immunoSEQ multiplex PCR; TCRdb's table is partial and in-frame only. The sample has 150,000 or so clones, around 80% seen once. Germline CDR1 reads SGHTS; CDR2 reads YDEGEE. The CDR3 extends over 14 amino acids. V lost 0 bases and J lost 4, with 10 bases in between. This chain connects TRBV5-8 to TRBJ1-2; D call uncertain. Specimen: peripheral blood. The sequence came from a woman at least 80 years old with acute or convalescent COVID-19. The DNA for the CDR3 is TGTGCCAGCAGCTTGGTCCCAGTTGGCTATGGCTACACCTTC. It encodes CASSLVPVGYGYTF.